This T cell receptor beta chain was found in a study of T-cell memory formation after mild COVID-19 (dated by TCRdb to 2020 to 2022). Concerning the study at large: TCR sequence clusters from the two donors were found to be largely donor specific. Longitudinal TCRalpha and TCRbeta repertoire sequencing tracked T-cell clones expanding and contracting after mild COVID-19 in a couple of donors. The cohort comprised two young, previously healthy adult volunteers, one female and one male. The paper as a whole reports these results and caveats: The study included only a couple of mild cases, and larger cohorts that include severe cases with pre-infection samples were judged to be necessary. Contracting CD4+ clones turned up mainly in the CM and EM memory subsets, whereas EMRA was where CD8+ clones were enriched. Some responding clones were found in pre-infection memory, which suggests that pre-existing cross-reactive memory T cells took part in the SARS-CoV-2 response. Clones contracting from day 15 to 85 had balanced CD4/CD8 phenotypes, while a second wave expanding from day 15 to 37 was biased towards CD4+. The second-wave clones that peaked on day 37 were not confirmed to be SARS-CoV-2 specific.

PBMCs were isolated by Ficoll-Paque density gradient centrifugation. The CDR3 runs 14 residues from the cysteine to the phenylalanine. CDR3 DNA is the only sequence kept; it has 42 bases, read in frame from the first base. At the junction V is shortened by 4 bases and J by 1 base, with 10 bases in between. As encoded in the germline V gene, CDR1 is SGHRS while CDR2 is YFSETQ. A remark on this clonotype: This clone's antigen is unknown. No base quality values were provided; no much bigger clone lies one nucleotide off.

Sequencing instrument: Illumina NovaSeq 6000. Using 5'RACE with constant-segment primers, TCRalpha and TCRbeta cDNA libraries were constructed, with sample barcodes and unique molecular identifiers added in the process. Trizol reagent was used to extract RNA from every sample. Library amplification was performed in two PCR steps, and a second sample barcode and Illumina TruSeq adapters were introduced in the second step. Sequencing of the libraries was done on an Illumina NovaSeq, producing 2 x 150 bp paired-end reads. Turning to the authors' computational methods: Reads were demultiplexed and collapsed into UMI-guided consensus sequences with migec v1.2.7. Using mixcr v2.1.11, UMI consensuses were aligned to TRA and TRB V and J templates and then assembled into clonotypes. A clonotype was counted as expanded or contracted only if both edgeR and NoisET called the change significant, with noise models trained on biological replicates. For edgeR calls, the thresholds were a false discovery rate-adjusted p below 0.01 and a log2 fold-change of 1. As an exploratory analysis of dynamics, max-normalized trajectories of the 1000 most abundant clonotypes were examined by PCA with hierarchical clustering. The CD4 or CD8 phenotype of responding clones was assigned using the separately sequenced CD4+ and CD8+ repertoires. Using fastp at Q25 and MiXCR, TCRdb reprocessed the public reads and kept productive beta chains. Rows matching on CDR3 protein sequence are summarized as one entry with the most common DNA and genes. The V and J calls, along with clone size, are taken from TCRdb and not from the paper's own processing. Counted in this sample were under 300,000 distinct CDR3 sequences; about 15% of them appeared once. The ten largest clones capture 3.5% of the sample.

Input material: PBMCs or a T cell subset sorted from them (not recorded which). The receptor was derived from a man between 18 and 35 years old who had mild COVID-19 (a few samples of this study predate the infection). The sample titles of this study are shuffled in the database, so cell type and time point are left out; the donor was told from shared clones. The chain couples TRBV5-1 to TRBJ2-3; too little of a D gene remains to name it. For the CDR3, the sequence is CASSPNQGTDTQYF. In nucleotides, the sequence is TGCGCCAGCAGCCCTAACCAAGGCACAGATACGCAGTATTTT.